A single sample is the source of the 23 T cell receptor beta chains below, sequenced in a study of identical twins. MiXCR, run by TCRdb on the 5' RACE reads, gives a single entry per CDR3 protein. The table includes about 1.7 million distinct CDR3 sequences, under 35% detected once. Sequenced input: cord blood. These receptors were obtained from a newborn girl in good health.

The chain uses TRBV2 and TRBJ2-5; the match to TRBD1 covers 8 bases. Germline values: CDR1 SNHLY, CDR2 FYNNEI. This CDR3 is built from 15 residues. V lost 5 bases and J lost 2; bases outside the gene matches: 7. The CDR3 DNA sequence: TGTGCCAGCAGTAGGACAGGGAGTGCACAAGAGACCCAGTACTTC. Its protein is CASSRTGSAQETQYF.

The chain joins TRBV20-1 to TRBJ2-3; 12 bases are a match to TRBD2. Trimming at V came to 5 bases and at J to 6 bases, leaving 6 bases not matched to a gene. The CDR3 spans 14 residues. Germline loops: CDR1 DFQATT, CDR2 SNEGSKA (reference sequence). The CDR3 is CSAPGLAGMDTQYF. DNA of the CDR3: TGCAGTGCTCCCGGACTAGCGGGGATGGATACGCAGTATTTT.

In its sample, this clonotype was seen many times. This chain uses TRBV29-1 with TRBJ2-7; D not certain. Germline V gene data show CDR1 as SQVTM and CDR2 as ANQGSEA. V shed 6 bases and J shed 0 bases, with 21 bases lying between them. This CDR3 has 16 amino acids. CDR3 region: CSVEFPQVGRSYEQYF. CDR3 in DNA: TGCAGCGTCGAGTTCCCCCAAGTAGGGCGCTCCTACGAGCAGTACTTC.

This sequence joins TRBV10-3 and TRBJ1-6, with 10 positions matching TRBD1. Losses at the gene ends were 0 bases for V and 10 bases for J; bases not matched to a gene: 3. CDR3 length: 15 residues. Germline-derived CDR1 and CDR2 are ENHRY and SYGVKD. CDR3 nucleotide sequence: TGTGCCATCAGTGAGTCGGGGACAGGGGTGTCACCCCTCCACTTT. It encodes CAISESGTGVSPLHF.

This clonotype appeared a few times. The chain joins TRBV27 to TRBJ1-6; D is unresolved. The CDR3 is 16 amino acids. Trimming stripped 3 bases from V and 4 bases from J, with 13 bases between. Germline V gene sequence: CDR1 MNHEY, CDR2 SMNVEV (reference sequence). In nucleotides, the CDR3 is TGTGCCAGCAGTTTCGGGTCCGTCACTTATAATTCACCCCTCCACTTT. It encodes CASSFGSVTYNSPLHF.

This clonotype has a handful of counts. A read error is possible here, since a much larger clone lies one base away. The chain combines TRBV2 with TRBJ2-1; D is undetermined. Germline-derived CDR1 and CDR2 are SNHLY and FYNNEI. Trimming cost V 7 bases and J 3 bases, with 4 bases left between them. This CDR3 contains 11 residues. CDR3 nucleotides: TGTGCCAGCACGGACTACAATGAGCAGTTCTTC. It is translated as CASTDYNEQFF.

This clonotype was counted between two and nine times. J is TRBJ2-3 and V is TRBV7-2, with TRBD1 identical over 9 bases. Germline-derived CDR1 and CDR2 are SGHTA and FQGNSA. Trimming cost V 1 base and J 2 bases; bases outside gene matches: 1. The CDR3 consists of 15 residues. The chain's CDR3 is CASSLDRGLTDTQYF. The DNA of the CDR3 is TGTGCCAGCAGCTTAGACAGGGGGCTCACAGATACGCAGTATTTT. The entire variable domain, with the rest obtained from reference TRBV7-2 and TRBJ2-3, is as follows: GAGVSQSPSNKVTEKGKDVELRCDPISGHTALYWYRQSLGQGLEFLIYFQGNSAPDKSGLPSDRFSAERTGGSVSTLTIQRTQQEDSAVYLCASSLDRGLTDTQYFGPGTRLTVL.

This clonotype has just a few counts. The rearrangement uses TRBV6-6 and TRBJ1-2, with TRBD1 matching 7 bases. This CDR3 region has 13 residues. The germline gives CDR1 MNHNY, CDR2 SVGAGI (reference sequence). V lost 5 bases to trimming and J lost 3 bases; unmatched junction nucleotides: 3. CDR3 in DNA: TGTGCCAGCAGTATAACAGGGGACTATGGCTACACCTTC. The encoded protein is CASSITGDYGYTF.

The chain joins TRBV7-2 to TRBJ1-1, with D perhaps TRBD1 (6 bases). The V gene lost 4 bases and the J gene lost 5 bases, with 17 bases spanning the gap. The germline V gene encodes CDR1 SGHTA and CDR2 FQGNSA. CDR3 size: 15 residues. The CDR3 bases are TGTGCCAGCAGCTCCCCATCAGGGGTTCGGACTGAAGCTTTCTTT. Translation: CASSSPSGVRTEAFF.

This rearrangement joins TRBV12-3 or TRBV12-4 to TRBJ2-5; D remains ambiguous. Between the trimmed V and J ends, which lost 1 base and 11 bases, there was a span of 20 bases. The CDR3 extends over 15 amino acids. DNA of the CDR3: TGTGCCAGCAGTTTAGGGCGGCTAATCTACAATGAGCAGTACTTC. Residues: CASSLGRLIYNEQYF.

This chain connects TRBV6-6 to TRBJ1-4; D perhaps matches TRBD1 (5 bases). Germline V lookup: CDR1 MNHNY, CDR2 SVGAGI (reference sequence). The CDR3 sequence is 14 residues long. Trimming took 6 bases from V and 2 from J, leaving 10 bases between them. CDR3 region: CASRDRDTNEKLFF. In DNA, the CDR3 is TGTGCCAGCAGAGACCGGGACACTAATGAAAAACTGTTTTTT.

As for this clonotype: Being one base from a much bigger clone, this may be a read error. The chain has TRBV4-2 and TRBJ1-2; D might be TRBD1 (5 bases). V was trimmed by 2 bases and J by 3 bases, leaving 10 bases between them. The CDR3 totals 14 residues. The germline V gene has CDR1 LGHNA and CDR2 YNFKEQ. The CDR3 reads CASSQFGGDYGYTF. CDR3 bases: TGTGCCAGCAGCCAATTCGGGGGGGACTATGGCTACACCTTC.

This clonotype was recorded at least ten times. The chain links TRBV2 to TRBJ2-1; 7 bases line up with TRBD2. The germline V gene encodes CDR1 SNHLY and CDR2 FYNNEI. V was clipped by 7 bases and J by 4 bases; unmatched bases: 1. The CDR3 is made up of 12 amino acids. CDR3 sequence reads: CASTSGYNEQFF. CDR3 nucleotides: TGTGCCAGCACTAGCGGTTACAATGAGCAGTTCTTC.

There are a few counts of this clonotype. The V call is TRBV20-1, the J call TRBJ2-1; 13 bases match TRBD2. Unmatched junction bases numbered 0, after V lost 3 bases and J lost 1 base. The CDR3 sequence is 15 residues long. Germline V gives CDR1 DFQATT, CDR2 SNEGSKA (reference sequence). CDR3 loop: CSARGLAGSYNEQFF. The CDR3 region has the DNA TGCAGTGCTAGGGGACTAGCGGGATCCTACAATGAGCAGTTCTTC.

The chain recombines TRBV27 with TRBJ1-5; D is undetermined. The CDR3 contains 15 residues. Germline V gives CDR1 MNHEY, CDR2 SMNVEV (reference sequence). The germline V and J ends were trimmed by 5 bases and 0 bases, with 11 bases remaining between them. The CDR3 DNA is TGTGCCAGCAGTAACCGGGCCGGTAGCAATCAGCCCCAGCATTTT. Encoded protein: CASSNRAGSNQPQHF.

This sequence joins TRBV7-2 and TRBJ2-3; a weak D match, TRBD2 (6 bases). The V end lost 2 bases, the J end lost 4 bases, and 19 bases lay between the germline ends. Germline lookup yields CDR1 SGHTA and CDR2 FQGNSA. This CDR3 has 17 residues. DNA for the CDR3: TGTGCCAGCAGCTTACGGTACCTGGGGGGTCGTCCAGATACGCAGTATTTT. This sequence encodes CASSLRYLGGRPDTQYF.

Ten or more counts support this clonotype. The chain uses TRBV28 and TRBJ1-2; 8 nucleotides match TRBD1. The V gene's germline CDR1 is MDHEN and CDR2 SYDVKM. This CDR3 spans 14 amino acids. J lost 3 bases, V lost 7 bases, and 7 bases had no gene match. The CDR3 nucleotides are TGTGCCAGCACCCTCAGGGGGCGGTACTATGGCTACACCTTC. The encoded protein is CASTLRGRYYGYTF.

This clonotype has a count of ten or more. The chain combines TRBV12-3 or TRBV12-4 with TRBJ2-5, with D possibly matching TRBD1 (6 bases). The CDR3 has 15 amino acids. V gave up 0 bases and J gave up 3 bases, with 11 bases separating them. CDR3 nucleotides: TGTGCCAGCAGTTTAGCGGGGGCTGCTAAAGAGACCCAGTACTTC. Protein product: CASSLAGAAKETQYF.

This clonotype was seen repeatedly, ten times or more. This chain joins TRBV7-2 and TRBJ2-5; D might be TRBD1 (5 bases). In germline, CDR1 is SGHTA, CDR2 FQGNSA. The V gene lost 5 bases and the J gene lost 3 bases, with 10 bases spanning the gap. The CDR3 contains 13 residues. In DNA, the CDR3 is TGTGCCAGCAGCCGCGACAGAAAAGAGACCCAGTACTTC. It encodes CASSRDRKETQYF.

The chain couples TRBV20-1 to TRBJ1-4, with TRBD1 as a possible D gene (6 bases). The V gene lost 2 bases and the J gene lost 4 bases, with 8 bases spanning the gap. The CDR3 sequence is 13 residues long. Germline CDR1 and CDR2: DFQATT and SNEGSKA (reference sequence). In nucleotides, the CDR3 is TGCAGTGCTAGACAGGGGAGTAATGAAAAACTGTTTTTT. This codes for CSARQGSNEKLFF.

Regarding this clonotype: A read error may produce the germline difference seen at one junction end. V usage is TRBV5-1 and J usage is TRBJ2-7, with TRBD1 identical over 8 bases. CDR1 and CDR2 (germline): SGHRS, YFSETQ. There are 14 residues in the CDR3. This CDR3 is CASNIRTGRYEQYF. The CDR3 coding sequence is TGTGCCAGCAATATCAGGACAGGGCGCTACGAGCAGTACTTC.

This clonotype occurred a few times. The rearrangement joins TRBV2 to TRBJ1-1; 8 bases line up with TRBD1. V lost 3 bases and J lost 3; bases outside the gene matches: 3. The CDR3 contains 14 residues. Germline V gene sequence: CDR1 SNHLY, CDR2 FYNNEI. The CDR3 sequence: CASSDRTGYTEAFF. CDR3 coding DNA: TGTGCCAGCAGTGATAGGACAGGGTACACTGAAGCTTTCTTT.

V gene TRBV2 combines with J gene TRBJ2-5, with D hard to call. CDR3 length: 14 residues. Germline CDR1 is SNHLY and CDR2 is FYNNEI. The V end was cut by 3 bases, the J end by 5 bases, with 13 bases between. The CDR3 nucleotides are TGTGCCAGCAGTGATCGGCAGCTCCGGGAGACCCAGTACTTC. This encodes CASSDRQLRETQYF.